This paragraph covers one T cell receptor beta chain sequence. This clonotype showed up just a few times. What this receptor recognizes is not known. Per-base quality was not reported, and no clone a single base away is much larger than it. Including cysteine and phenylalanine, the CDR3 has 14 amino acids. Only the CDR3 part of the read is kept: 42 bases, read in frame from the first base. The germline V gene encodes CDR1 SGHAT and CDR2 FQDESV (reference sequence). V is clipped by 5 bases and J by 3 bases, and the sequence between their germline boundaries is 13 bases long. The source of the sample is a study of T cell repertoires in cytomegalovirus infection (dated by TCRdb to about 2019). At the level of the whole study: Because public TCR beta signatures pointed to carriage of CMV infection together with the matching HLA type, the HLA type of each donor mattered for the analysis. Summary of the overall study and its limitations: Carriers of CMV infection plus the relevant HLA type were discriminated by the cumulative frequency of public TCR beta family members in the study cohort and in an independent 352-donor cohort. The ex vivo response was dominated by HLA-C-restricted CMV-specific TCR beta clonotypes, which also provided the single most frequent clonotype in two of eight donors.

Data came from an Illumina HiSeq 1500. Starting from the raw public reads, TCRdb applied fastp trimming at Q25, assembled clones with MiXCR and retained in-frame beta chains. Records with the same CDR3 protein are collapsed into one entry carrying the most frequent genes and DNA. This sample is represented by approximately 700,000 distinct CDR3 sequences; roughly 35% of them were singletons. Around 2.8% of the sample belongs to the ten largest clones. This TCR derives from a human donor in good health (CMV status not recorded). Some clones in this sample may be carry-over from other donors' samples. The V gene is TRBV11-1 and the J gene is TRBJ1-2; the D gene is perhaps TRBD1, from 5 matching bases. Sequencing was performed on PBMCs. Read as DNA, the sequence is TGTGCCAGCAGCGCCCGGGACCTTCACTATGGCTACACCTTC. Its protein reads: CASSARDLHYGYTF.